This is a list of T cell receptor beta chains from one sample in a study of cytomegalovirus exposure and HLA in healthy donors. Here immunoSEQ multiplex PCR was the method, and the copy in TCRdb shows in-frame clones only, minus some. The sample includes 200,000 or so clones, 70% to 90% of them seen just once. The sample consisted of PBMCs. The receptors were gathered from a man aged 25 to 45 in good health and CMV-seronegative. The CDR3 runs from the conserved cysteine through the conserved F or W. The D gene is left open where the match is weak. Some rows have no size entry. The others give once, few or many, or a class for an expanded clone.

cdr3_aa,cdr3_nt,v_call,d_call,clone_size,j_call
CSVRGGTEYEQYF,TGCAGCGTCCGCGGCGGGACAGAATACGAGCAGTACTTC,TRBV29-1,.,.,TRBJ2-7
CASSLPHRADTQYF,TGCGCCAGCAGCTTGCCCCACAGGGCAGATACGCAGTATTTT,TRBV5-1,.,.,TRBJ2-3
CATSRGAEQYF,TGTGCCACCAGCAGAGGGGCCGAGCAGTACTTC,TRBV15,.,.,TRBJ2-7
CASSEVTAVVTQYF,TGTGCCAGCAGTGAAGTTACCGCGGTAGTTACGCAGTATTTT,TRBV6-1,.,.,TRBJ2-3
CASSRTRTEHEQYF,TGTGCCAGCAGCCGGACTAGGACAGAGCACGAGCAGTACTTC,TRBV16,.,.,TRBJ2-7
CASTPGGQANTEAFF,TGTGCCAGCACCCCTGGAGGGCAGGCGAACACTGAAGCTTTCTTT,TRBV27,.,.,TRBJ1-1
CASSVGWDRGTYEQYF,TGTGCCAGCAGCGTAGGATGGGACAGGGGGACCTACGAGCAGTACTTC,TRBV9,TRBD1,.,TRBJ2-7
CASSFQYEQYF,TGTGCCAGCAGTTTCCAATACGAGCAGTACTTC,TRBV28,.,.,TRBJ2-7
CASSTGEITDTQYF,TGTGCCAGCAGTACAGGGGAAATAACAGATACGCAGTATTTT,TRBV13,TRBD1,.,TRBJ2-3
CASSRTGGSGEQYF,TGTGCCAGCAGTCGGACAGGGGGTTCGGGCGAGCAGTACTTC,TRBV28,TRBD1,.,TRBJ2-7
CATSPPLGREIYGYTF,TGTGCCACCAGCCCCCCGCTCGGACGGGAGATCTATGGCTACACCTTC,TRBV15,.,few,TRBJ1-2
CASSARTGTDTQYF,TGTGCCAGCAGCGCCCGGACAGGCACAGATACGCAGTATTTT,TRBV7-6,.,few,TRBJ2-3
CASSQGGRGLRQETQYF,TGCGCCAGCAGCCAAGGAGGCAGGGGGCTGAGGCAAGAGACCCAGTACTTC,TRBV4-1,TRBD1,.,TRBJ2-5
CASSQGGYSTYNSPLHF,TGTGCCAGCAGCCAAGGGGGCTACTCGACCTATAATTCACCCCTCCACTTT,TRBV14,.,.,TRBJ1-6
CSVDGGSTDTQYF,TGCAGCGTTGATGGAGGTAGCACAGATACGCAGTATTTT,TRBV29-1,.,.,TRBJ2-3
CAISEQTGYTDTQYF,TGTGCCATCAGTGAGCAGACAGGGTATACAGATACGCAGTATTTT,TRBV10-3,TRBD1,.,TRBJ2-3
CASSRTGGMNTEAFF,TGTGCCAGCAGTAGAACAGGGGGGATGAACACTGAAGCTTTCTTT,TRBV2,TRBD1,.,TRBJ1-1
CASSEGGQYGYTF,TGTGCCAGCAGTGAGGGGGGACAGTATGGCTACACCTTC,TRBV25-1,TRBD1,.,TRBJ1-2